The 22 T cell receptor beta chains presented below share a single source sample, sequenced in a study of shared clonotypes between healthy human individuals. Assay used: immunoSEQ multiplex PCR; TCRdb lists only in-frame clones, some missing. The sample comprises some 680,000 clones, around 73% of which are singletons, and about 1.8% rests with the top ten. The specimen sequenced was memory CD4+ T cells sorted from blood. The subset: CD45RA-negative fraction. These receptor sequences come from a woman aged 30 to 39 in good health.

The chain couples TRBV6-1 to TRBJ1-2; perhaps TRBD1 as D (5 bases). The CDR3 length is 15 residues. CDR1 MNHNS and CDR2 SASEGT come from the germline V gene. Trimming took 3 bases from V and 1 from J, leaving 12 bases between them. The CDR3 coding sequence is TGTGCCAGCAGTGAGGGGGACGGAGATAACTATGGCTACACCTTC. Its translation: CASSEGDGDNYGYTF.

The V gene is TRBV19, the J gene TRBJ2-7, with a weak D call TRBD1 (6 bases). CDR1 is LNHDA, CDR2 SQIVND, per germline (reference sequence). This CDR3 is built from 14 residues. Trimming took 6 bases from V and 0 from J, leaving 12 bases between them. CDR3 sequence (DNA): TGTGCCAGTAGGCCAAGGGGGACCTCCTACGAGCAGTACTTC. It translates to CASRPRGTSYEQYF. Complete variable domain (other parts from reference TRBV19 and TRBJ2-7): DGGITQSPKYLFRKEGQNVTLSCEQNLNHDAMYWYRQDPGQGLRLIYYSQIVNDFQKGDIAEGYSVSREKKESFPLTVTSAQKNPTAFYLCASRPRGTSYEQYFGPGTRLTVT.

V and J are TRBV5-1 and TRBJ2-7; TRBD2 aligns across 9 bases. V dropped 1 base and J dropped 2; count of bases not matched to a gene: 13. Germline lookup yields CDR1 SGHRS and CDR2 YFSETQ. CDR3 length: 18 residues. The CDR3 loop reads CASSLNPSGIQGAYEQYF. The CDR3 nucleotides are TGCGCCAGCAGCTTGAATCCTAGCGGGATTCAAGGAGCCTACGAGCAGTACTTC.

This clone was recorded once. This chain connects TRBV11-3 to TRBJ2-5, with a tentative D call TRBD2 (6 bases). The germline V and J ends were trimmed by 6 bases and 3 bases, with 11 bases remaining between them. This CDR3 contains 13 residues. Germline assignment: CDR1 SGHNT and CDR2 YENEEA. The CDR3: CASSNGGEETQYF. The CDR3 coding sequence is TGTGCCAGCAGTAACGGGGGAGAAGAGACCCAGTACTTC.

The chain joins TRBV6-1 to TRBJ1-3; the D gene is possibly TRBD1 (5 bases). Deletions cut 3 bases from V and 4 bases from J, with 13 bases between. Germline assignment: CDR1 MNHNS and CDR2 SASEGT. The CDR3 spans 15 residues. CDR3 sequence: CASSDSKGPGNTIYF. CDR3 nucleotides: TGTGCCAGCAGTGATTCGAAGGGGCCGGGAAACACCATATATTTT.

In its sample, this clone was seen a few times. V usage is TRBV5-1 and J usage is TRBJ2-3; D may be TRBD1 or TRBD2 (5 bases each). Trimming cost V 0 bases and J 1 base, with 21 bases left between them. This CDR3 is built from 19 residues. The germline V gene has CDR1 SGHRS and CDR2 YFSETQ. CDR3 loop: CASSLGHLFGGIGTDTQYF. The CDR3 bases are TGCGCCAGCAGCTTGGGGCACCTCTTTGGGGGAATTGGCACAGATACGCAGTATTTT. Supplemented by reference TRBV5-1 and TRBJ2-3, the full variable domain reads KAGVTQTPRYLIKTRGQQVTLSCSPISGHRSVSWYQQTPGQGLQFLFEYFSETQRNKGNFPGRFSGRQFSNSRSEMNVSTLELGDSALYLCASSLGHLFGGIGTDTQYFGPGTRLTVL.

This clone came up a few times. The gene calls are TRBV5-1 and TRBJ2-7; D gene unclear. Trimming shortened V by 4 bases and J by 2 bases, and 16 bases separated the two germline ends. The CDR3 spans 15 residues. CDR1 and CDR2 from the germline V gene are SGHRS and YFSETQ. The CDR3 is CASSPDGSLAYEQYF. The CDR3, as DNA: TGCGCCAGCAGCCCGGACGGCAGTCTGGCCTACGAGCAGTACTTC.

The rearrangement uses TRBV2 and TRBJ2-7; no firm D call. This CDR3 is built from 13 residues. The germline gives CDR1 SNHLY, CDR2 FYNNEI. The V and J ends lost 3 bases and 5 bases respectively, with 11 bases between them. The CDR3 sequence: CASSDGPWDEQYF. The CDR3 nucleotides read TGTGCCAGCAGTGATGGGCCGTGGGACGAGCAGTACTTC.

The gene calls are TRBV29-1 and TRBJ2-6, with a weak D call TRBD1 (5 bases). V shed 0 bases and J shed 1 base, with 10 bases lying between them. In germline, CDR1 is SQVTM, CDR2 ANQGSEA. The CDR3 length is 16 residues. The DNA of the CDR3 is TGCAGCGTTGAAGAGGGGCCAGGTTCTGGGGCCAACGTCCTGACTTTC. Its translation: CSVEEGPGSGANVLTF.

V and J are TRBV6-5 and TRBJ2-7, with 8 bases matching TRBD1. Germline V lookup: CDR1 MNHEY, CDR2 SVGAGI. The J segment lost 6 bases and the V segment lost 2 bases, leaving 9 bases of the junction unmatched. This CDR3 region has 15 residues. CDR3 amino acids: CASSYRQGAKREQYF. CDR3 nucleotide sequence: TGTGCCAGCAGTTACAGGCAGGGGGCGAAGCGCGAGCAGTACTTC.

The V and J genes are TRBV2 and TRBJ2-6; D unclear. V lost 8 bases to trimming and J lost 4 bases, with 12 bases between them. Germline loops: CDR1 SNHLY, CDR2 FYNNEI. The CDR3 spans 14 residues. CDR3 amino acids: CASSKDRGANVLTF. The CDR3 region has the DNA TGTGCCAGCTCCAAGGATCGCGGGGCCAACGTCCTGACTTTC.

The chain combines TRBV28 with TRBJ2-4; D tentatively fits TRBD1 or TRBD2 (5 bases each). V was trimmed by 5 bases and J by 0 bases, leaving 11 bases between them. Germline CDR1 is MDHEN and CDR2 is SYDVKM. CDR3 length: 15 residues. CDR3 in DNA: TGTGCCAGCAGTGGGACGGAGCTAGCCAAAAACATTCAGTACTTC. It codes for CASSGTELAKNIQYF.

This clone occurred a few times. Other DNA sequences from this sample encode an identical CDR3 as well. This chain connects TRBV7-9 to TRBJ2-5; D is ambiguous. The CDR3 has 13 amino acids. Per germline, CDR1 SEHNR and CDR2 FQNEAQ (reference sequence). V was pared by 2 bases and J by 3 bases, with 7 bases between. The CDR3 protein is CASSLRQKETQYF. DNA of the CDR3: TGTGCCAGCAGCTTAAGGCAGAAAGAGACCCAGTACTTC.

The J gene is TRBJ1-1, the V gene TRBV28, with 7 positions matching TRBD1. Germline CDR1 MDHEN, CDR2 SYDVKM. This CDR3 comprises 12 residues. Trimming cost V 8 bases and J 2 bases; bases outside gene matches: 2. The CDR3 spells CASRDSNTEAFF. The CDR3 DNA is TGTGCCAGCCGGGACAGCAACACTGAAGCTTTCTTT.

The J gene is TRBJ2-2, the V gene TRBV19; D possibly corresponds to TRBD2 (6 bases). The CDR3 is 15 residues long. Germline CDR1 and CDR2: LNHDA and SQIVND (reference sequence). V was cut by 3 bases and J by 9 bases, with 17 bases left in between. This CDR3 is CASSMSSETHRELFF. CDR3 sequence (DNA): TGTGCCAGTAGTATGTCTAGCGAGACCCACCGGGAGCTGTTTTTT.

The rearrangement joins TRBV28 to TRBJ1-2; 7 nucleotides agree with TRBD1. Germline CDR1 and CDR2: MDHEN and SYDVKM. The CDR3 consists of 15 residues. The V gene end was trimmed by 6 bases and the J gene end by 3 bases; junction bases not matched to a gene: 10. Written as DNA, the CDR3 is TGTGCCAGCAGGTCGACAGGGTCCTACTACTATGGCTACACCTTC. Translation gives CASRSTGSYYYGYTF.

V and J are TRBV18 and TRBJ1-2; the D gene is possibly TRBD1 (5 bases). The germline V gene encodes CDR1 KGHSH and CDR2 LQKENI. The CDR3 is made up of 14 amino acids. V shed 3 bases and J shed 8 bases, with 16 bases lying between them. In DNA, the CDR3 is TGTGCCAGCTCACCCCGGGAGGCAGGGCAGGGCTACACCTTC. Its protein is CASSPREAGQGYTF.

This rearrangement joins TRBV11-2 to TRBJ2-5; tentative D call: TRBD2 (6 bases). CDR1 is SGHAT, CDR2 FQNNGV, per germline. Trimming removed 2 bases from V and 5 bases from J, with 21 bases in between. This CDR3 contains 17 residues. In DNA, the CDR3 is TGTGCCAGCAGCTTAAAACGTAGTACTAGCCCCGGGGAGACCCAGTACTTC. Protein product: CASSLKRSTSPGETQYF. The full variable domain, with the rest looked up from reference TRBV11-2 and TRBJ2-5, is EAGVAQSPRYKIIEKRQSVAFWCNPISGHATLYWYQQILGQGPKLLIQFQNNGVVDDSQLPKDRFSAERLKGVDSTLKIQPAKLEDSAVYLCASSLKRSTSPGETQYFGPGTRLLVL.

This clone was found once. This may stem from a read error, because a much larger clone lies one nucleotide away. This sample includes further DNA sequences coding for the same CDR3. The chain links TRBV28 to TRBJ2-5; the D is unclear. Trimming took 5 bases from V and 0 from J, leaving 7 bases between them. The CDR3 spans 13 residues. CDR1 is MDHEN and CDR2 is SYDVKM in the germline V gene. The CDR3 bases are TGTGCCAGCAGTCTGACATACCAAGAGACCCAGTACTTC. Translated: CASSLTYQETQYF.

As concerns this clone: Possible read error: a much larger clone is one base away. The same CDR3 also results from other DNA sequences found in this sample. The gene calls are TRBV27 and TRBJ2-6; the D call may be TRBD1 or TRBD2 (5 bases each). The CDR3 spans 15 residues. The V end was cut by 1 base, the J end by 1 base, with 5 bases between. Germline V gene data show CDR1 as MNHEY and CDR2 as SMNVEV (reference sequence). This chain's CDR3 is CASSLWGSGANVLTF. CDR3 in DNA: TGTGCCAGCAGTTTATGGGGGTCTGGGGCCAACGTCCTGACTTTC.

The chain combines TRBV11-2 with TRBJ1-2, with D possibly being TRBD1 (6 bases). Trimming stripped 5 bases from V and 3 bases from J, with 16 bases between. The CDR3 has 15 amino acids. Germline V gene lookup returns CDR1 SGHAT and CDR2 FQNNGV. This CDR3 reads CASSPLQGTHYGYTF. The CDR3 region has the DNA TGTGCCAGCAGCCCGCTTCAGGGGACCCACTATGGCTACACCTTC.

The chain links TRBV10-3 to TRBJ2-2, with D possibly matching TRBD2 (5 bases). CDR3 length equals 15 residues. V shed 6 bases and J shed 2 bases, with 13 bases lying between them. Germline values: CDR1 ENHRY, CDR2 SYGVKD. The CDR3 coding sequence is TGTGCCATCAGCCTATTGGGAGCAAACACCGGGGAGCTGTTTTTT. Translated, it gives CAISLLGANTGELFF.